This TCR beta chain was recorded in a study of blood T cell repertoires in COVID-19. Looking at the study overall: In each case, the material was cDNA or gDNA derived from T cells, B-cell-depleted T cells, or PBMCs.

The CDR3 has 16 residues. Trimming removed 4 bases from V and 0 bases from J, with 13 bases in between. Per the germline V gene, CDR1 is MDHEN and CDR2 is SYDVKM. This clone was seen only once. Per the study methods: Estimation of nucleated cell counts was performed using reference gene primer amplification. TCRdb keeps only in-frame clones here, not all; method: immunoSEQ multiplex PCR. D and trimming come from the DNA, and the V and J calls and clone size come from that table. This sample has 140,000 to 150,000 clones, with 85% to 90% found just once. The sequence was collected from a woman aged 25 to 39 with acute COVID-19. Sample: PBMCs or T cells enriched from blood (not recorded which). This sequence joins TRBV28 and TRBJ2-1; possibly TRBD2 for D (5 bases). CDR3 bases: TGTGCCAGCAGTTCCCCTGGGGAGAGCTCCTACAATGAGCAGTTCTTC. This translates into CASSSPGESSYNEQFF.